What follows are 13 T cell receptor beta chains derived from one specimen sequenced in a study of beta chain features in type 1 diabetes. Expressed TCRB transcripts were sequenced because the isolated RNA had all been reverse transcribed beforehand. The protocol was immunoSEQ multiplex PCR, while the TCRdb copy is restricted to in-frame clones and leaves out a portion. The table has around 250,000 clones, around 65% seen once. The sample taken for sequencing was naive CD4+ T cells from blood. The receptors come from a man aged 30 to 45 in good health.

This clone was observed a few times. The chain employs TRBV6-6 and TRBJ2-1; 9 bases are shared with TRBD1. The CDR3 totals 13 residues. Germline V gives CDR1 MNHNY, CDR2 SVGAGI (reference sequence). J was trimmed by 7 bases and V by 7 bases; bases with no gene match: 5. The CDR3 protein is CASIDRGNNEQFF. The CDR3 coding sequence is TGTGCCAGCATAGACAGGGGGAATAATGAGCAGTTCTTC.

The genes are TRBV2 and TRBJ2-1, with D unresolved. Deletions cut 4 bases from V and 0 bases from J, with 10 bases between. In germline, CDR1 is SNHLY, CDR2 FYNNEI. The CDR3 consists of 15 residues. The CDR3 sequence: CASSVLRSSYNEQFF. DNA for the CDR3: TGTGCCAGCAGTGTTCTGCGTAGCTCCTACAATGAGCAGTTCTTC.

V usage is TRBV9 and J usage is TRBJ2-5, with D hard to call. The CDR3 loop spans 12 amino acids. V lost 9 bases to trimming and J lost 5 bases, with 14 bases between them. In germline, CDR1 is SGDLS, CDR2 YYNGEE. DNA of the CDR3: TGTGCCATTAATAGGGTCGGCGAGACCCAGTACTTC. Residues: CAINRVGETQYF.

The chain couples TRBV30 to TRBJ1-4; maybe TRBD1 (6 bases). The CDR3 consists of 14 residues. Germline V CDR1 and CDR2: GTSNPN, SVGIG (reference sequence). Trimming removed 3 bases at V and 4 bases at J, with 12 bases between. The CDR3 spells CAWSAGQFNEKLFF. The CDR3 DNA reads as TGTGCCTGGAGCGCAGGACAGTTTAATGAAAAACTGTTTTTT.

Only a few counts were recorded for this clone. The chain employs TRBV5-6 and TRBJ2-7, with D tentatively TRBD1 or TRBD2 (5 bases each). Germline V gene data show CDR1 as SGHDT and CDR2 as YYEEEE. The CDR3 loop spans 14 amino acids. Trimming shortened V by 4 bases and J by 3 bases, and 14 bases separated the two germline ends. The DNA of the CDR3 is TGTGCCAGCAGCACCGGGACCCTGCGCTACGAGCAGTACTTC. Translation gives CASSTGTLRYEQYF.

The J gene is TRBJ2-7, the V gene TRBV25-1, with 10 positions matching TRBD1. Trimming took 5 bases from V and 4 from J; bases not matched to a gene: 5. CDR1 is MGHDK, CDR2 SYGVNS, per germline. The CDR3 extends over 14 amino acids. The CDR3 region has the DNA TGTGCCAGCAGTCACCCGGGACAGGGGTACGAGCAGTACTTC. It translates to CASSHPGQGYEQYF.

The genes are TRBV19 and TRBJ1-1; D gene uncertain. V lost 2 bases, J lost 2 bases, and 9 bases lay in between. The CDR3 has 14 residues. Germline V gene sequence: CDR1 LNHDA, CDR2 SQIVND (reference sequence). CDR3 nucleotide sequence: TGTGCCAGTAGTATACTGGTTGACAACACTGAAGCTTTCTTT. Its translation: CASSILVDNTEAFF. The full variable domain, rest sourced from reference TRBV19 and TRBJ1-1, is DGGITQSPKYLFRKEGQNVTLSCEQNLNHDAMYWYRQDPGQGLRLIYYSQIVNDFQKGDIAEGYSVSREKKESFPLTVTSAQKNPTAFYLCASSILVDNTEAFFGQGTRLTVV.

The chain is built from TRBV27 and TRBJ1-6; no reliable D call. The CDR3 contains 14 residues. The germline gives CDR1 MNHEY, CDR2 SMNVEV (reference sequence). The V end was cut by 6 bases, the J end by 7 bases, with 13 bases between. CDR3 nucleotide sequence: TGTGCCAGCAGGGGGTGGCAGGAAAATTCACCCCTCCACTTT. This codes for CASRGWQENSPLHF.

The V gene is TRBV7-9, the J gene TRBJ2-7; D possibly corresponds to TRBD1 (7 bases). The V end was cut by 6 bases, the J end by 1 base, with 22 bases between. Germline CDR1 SEHNR, CDR2 FQNEAQ (reference sequence). The CDR3 covers 17 residues. Here the CDR3 reads CASSSAPPTGRSYEQYF. The CDR3 bases are TGTGCCAGCAGTTCAGCCCCTCCGACAGGGAGGTCCTACGAGCAGTACTTC.

In its sample, this clone was seen a few times. The CDR3 sequence: CASSVGASTQYEQYF. The CDR3 DNA reads TGTGCCAGCAGCGTAGGGGCTAGCACACAATACGAGCAGTACTTC. The V and J genes are TRBV9 and TRBJ2-7; D may be TRBD2 (5 bases). CDR3 length: 15 amino acids. The V and J ends lost 0 bases and 4 bases respectively, with 14 bases between them. Germline lookup yields CDR1 SGDLS and CDR2 YYNGEE.

The gene calls are TRBV29-1 and TRBJ2-3; TRBD2 might be the D (6 bases). Germline assignment: CDR1 SQVTM and CDR2 ANQGSEA. This CDR3 contains 14 residues. The germline V and J ends were trimmed by 4 bases and 0 bases, with 11 bases remaining between them. CDR3 bases: TGCAGCGTTGTATCTAGCGCTAGCACAGATACGCAGTATTTT. Its protein is CSVVSSASTDTQYF.

This clone was counted a few times. The rearrangement links TRBV6-6 to TRBJ2-7; 8 positions match TRBD2. Germline CDR1 is MNHNY and CDR2 is SVGAGI (reference sequence). Trimming took 5 bases from V and 3 from J; bases not matched to a gene: 9. CDR3 length: 15 residues. CDR3 amino acids: CASSPRAGDHYEQYF. CDR3 DNA: TGTGCCAGCAGTCCTAGAGCGGGAGACCACTACGAGCAGTACTTC.

The chain is built from TRBV30 and TRBJ2-5; D unclear. The length of the CDR3 is 11 residues. Deletions cut 2 bases from V and 4 bases from J, with 5 bases between. Germline V gene data show CDR1 as GTSNPN and CDR2 as SVGIG (reference sequence). CDR3 sequence: CAWSFLETQYF. The DNA of the CDR3 is TGTGCCTGGAGTTTTTTAGAGACCCAGTACTTC.